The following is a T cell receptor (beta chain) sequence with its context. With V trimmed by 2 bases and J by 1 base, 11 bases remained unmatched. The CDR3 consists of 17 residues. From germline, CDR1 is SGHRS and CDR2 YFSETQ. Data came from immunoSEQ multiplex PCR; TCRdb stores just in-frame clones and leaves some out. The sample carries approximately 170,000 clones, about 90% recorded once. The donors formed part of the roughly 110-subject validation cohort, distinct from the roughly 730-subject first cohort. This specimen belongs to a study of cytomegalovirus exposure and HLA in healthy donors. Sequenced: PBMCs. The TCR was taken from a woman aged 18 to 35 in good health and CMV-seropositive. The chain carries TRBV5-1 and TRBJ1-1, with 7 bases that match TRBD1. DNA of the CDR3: TGCGCCAGCAGCTTCTTATGGGAAGGGGGCTCGAACACTGAAGCTTTCTTT. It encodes CASSFLWEGGSNTEAFF.